These 23 T cell receptor beta chains came from one sample sequenced in a study of a mutant IDH1 vaccine in newly diagnosed glioma. Repertoires were generated with immunoSEQ multiplex PCR, while TCRdb's copy carries only in-frame clones and drops some. Of roughly 52,000 clones detected, roughly 80% appear once; the ten largest clones hold more than 5%. These receptors are not linked to any known antigen. Time point noted: week 23, last vaccination. The study gave 300 ug of mutant IDH1 20-mer peptide per vaccine dose, with topical imiquimod. Here the sequenced sample was PBMCs, taken from a glioma patient whose treatment included an IDH1 peptide vaccine. The source of these receptors is a middle-aged man with glioma.

The V call is TRBV18, the J call TRBJ2-7; TRBD1 aligns across 7 bases. This CDR3 region has 15 residues. The ends lost 6 bases at V and 2 bases at J; junction bases unmatched: 10. Germline CDR1 and CDR2: KGHSH and LQKENI. CDR3 residues: CASSPDRGLPYEQYF. The CDR3 DNA reads TGTGCCAGCTCCCCAGATAGGGGGCTACCCTACGAGCAGTACTTC.

The chain couples TRBV30 to TRBJ1-4, with D perhaps TRBD1 (6 bases). The CDR3 totals 14 residues. Germline assignment: CDR1 GTSNPN and CDR2 SVGIG (reference sequence). V was trimmed by 2 bases and J by 5 bases, leaving 12 bases between them. The chain's CDR3 is CAWSPGQENEKLFF. The CDR3 nucleotides read TGTGCCTGGAGTCCGGGACAAGAAAATGAAAAACTGTTTTTT.

This chain joins TRBV18 and TRBJ2-2; D uncertain. Germline CDR1 KGHSH, CDR2 LQKENI. There are 13 residues in the CDR3. V gave up 0 bases and J gave up 5 bases, with 4 bases separating them. The CDR3 DNA sequence: TGTGCCAGCTCACCACCGTCAACCGGGGAGCTGTTTTTT. This sequence encodes CASSPPSTGELFF.

The chain joins TRBV6-1 to TRBJ2-1; D possibly corresponds to TRBD1 (6 bases). The CDR3 consists of 15 residues. Trimming stripped 5 bases from V and 5 bases from J, with 16 bases between. Germline CDR1 is MNHNS and CDR2 is SASEGT. CDR3 bases: TGTGCCAGCAGTAATACCGGGACACCAAACAATGAGCAGTTCTTC. Its protein product is CASSNTGTPNNEQFF.

The genes are TRBV30 and TRBJ2-5; D unclear. Looked up from germline, CDR1 is GTSNPN and CDR2 is SVGIG (reference sequence). V was trimmed by 0 bases and J by 1 base, leaving 3 bases between them. CDR3 length: 12 amino acids. As DNA, the CDR3 is TGTGCCTGGAGTGTAGCCCAAGAGACCCAGTACTTC. Translated: CAWSVAQETQYF. Supplemented by reference TRBV30 and TRBJ2-5, the full variable domain reads SQTIHQWPATLVQPVGSPLSLECTVEGTSNPNLYWYRQAAGRGLQLLFYSVGIGQISSEVPQNLSASRPQDRQFILSSKKLLLSDSGFYLCAWSVAQETQYFGPGTRLLVL.

The J gene is TRBJ1-1, the V gene TRBV4-2; 9 positions match TRBD1. Germline V CDR1 and CDR2: LGHNA, YNFKEQ. The CDR3 is made up of 17 amino acids. J gave up 2 bases and V 3 bases, and 10 bases lay outside the gene matches. The CDR3 DNA follows: TGTGCCAGCAGCCACTTAGGACAGGGGCCTAAAAACACTGAAGCTTTCTTT. Protein: CASSHLGQGPKNTEAFF.

The chain employs TRBV18 and TRBJ2-7, with D possibly matching TRBD1 (6 bases). Trimming stripped 3 bases from V and 1 base from J, with 13 bases between. CDR1 KGHSH and CDR2 LQKENI come from the germline V gene. This CDR3 spans 15 amino acids. This chain's CDR3 is CASSPRGQRSYEQYF. In DNA form, the CDR3 reads TGTGCCAGCTCACCCCGTGGACAGAGGTCCTACGAGCAGTACTTC.

The chain recombines TRBV7-9 with TRBJ1-6; 7 nucleotides align to TRBD1. Germline values: CDR1 SEHNR, CDR2 FQNEAQ (reference sequence). V shed 1 base and J 7 bases; nucleotides not matched to a gene: 4. There are 15 residues in the CDR3. The CDR3 bases are TGTGCCAGCAGCTTAGGACAGGGCCAAAATTCACCCCTCCACTTT. Its protein is CASSLGQGQNSPLHF.

The rearrangement links TRBV6-1 to TRBJ2-5; TRBD2 agrees at 12 bases. CDR3 length: 15 amino acids. Unmatched junction bases numbered 3, after V lost 5 bases and J lost 2 bases. Germline V gives CDR1 MNHNS, CDR2 SASEGT. This chain's CDR3 is CASSSSGGGQETQYF. CDR3 nucleotide sequence: TGTGCCAGCAGTTCTAGCGGGGGGGGGCAAGAGACCCAGTACTTC.

This clone has only a few counts. V usage is TRBV10-3 and J usage is TRBJ1-1; tentatively, D is TRBD1 (6 bases). This CDR3 is built from 14 residues. The germline gives CDR1 ENHRY, CDR2 SYGVKD. V lost 6 bases to trimming and J lost 7 bases, with 18 bases between them. This chain's CDR3 is CAIRGTGLTGEAFF. The CDR3 DNA follows: TGTGCCATCAGGGGAACAGGGCTTACGGGTGAAGCTTTCTTT.

The chain has TRBV5-1 and TRBJ2-6; D perhaps matches TRBD2 (5 bases). The germline CDR1 and CDR2 sequences are SGHRS and YFSETQ. The V gene lost 5 bases and the J gene lost 2 bases, with 11 bases spanning the gap. The CDR3 has 15 amino acids. CDR3 sequence (DNA): TGCGCCAGCAGTGAGGGCCCCGCTGGGGCCAACGTCCTGACTTTC. Its translation is CASSEGPAGANVLTF.

CDR3 loop: CAWNSGASYEQYF. In nucleotides, the CDR3 is TGTGCCTGGAATTCAGGAGCCTCCTACGAGCAGTACTTC. The rearrangement links TRBV30 to TRBJ2-7, with no clear D. The CDR3 loop spans 13 amino acids. The V and J ends lost 4 bases and 0 bases respectively, with 10 bases between them. In germline, CDR1 is GTSNPN, CDR2 SVGIG (reference sequence).

In nucleotides, the CDR3 is TGTGCCAGTACTTCAGGGGGCGTGGGCACTGAAGCTTTCTTT. This encodes CASTSGGVGTEAFF. The genes are TRBV19 and TRBJ1-1, with 8 bases lining up with TRBD1. Germline trimming cut 7 bases from V and 4 bases from J; bases unmatched to any gene: 8. This CDR3 is built from 14 residues. CDR1 and CDR2 from the germline V gene are LNHDA and SQIVND (reference sequence). Looking up the rest from reference TRBV19 and TRBJ1-1 gives the full variable domain: DGGITQSPKYLFRKEGQNVTLSCEQNLNHDAMYWYRQDPGQGLRLIYYSQIVNDFQKGDIAEGYSVSREKKESFPLTVTSAQKNPTAFYLCASTSGGVGTEAFFGQGTRLTVV.

The genes are TRBV2 and TRBJ1-4, with 7 bases identical to TRBD1. With 3 bases clipped from V and 5 bases from J, the junction kept 6 bases outside the gene matches. The CDR3 totals 15 residues. The V gene's germline CDR1 is SNHLY and CDR2 FYNNEI. The CDR3: CASSDAGGGNEKLFF. CDR3 DNA sequence: TGTGCCAGCAGTGACGCAGGGGGTGGGAATGAAAAACTGTTTTTT.

A few counts support this clone. This rearrangement joins TRBV30 to TRBJ1-6; no clear D. This CDR3 comprises 15 residues. V lost 7 bases and J 8 bases, leaving 21 bases between the germline ends. Germline V lookup: CDR1 GTSNPN, CDR2 SVGIG (reference sequence). The CDR3 region is CASPGHSQRYSPLHF. CDR3 nucleotides: TGTGCCTCCCCTGGGCACTCTCAGCGATATTCACCCCTCCACTTT.

V and J are TRBV5-4 and TRBJ2-6, with 8 positions matching TRBD1. The CDR3 spans 15 residues. The junction had 0 bases not matched to a gene; V was cut back by 2 bases and J by 2 bases. Germline V CDR1 and CDR2: SGHNT, YYREEE (reference sequence). CDR3 DNA: TGTGCCAGCAGCTTCAGGGGGCCTGGGGCCAACGTCCTGACTTTC. This sequence encodes CASSFRGPGANVLTF.

This clone appeared once. This chain joins TRBV7-9 and TRBJ2-4, with a tentative D call TRBD1 (6 bases). V dropped 5 bases and J dropped 0 bases, with 17 bases sitting between them. Germline V gene data show CDR1 as SEHNR and CDR2 as FQNEAQ (reference sequence). This CDR3 region has 17 residues. The CDR3: CASSPPGTSEAKNIQYF. CDR3 sequence (DNA): TGTGCCAGCAGCCCGCCCGGGACATCGGAAGCCAAAAACATTCAGTACTTC.

This chain joins TRBV7-9 and TRBJ2-7, with D maybe TRBD1 (5 bases). The germline CDR1 and CDR2 sequences are SEHNR and FQNEAQ (reference sequence). The CDR3 loop spans 14 amino acids. Trimming left V 4 bases short and J 3 bases short, with 13 bases between. The CDR3 sequence: CASSSDSLFYEQYF. For the CDR3, the DNA is TGTGCCAGCAGCTCCGACAGCCTTTTCTACGAGCAGTACTTC.

The rearrangement joins TRBV7-9 to TRBJ1-1; possibly TRBD1 for D (5 bases). V was clipped by 11 bases and J by 4 bases, with 17 bases between them. This CDR3 comprises 13 residues. Germline V gene data show CDR1 as SEHNR and CDR2 as FQNEAQ (reference sequence). Here the CDR3 reads CAGSRVHGTEAFF. In DNA form, the CDR3 reads TGTGCCGGATCCAGGGTTCATGGCACTGAAGCTTTCTTT. Full variable domain (outside the CDR3, taken from reference TRBV7-9 and TRBJ1-1): DTGVSQNPRHKITKRGQNVTFRCDPISEHNRLYWYRQTLGQGPEFLTYFQNEAQLEKSRLLSDRFSAERPKGSFSTLEIQRTEQGDSAMYLCAGSRVHGTEAFFGQGTRLTVV.

J is TRBJ2-2 and V is TRBV2, with a tentative D call TRBD2 (5 bases). Germline-derived CDR1 and CDR2 are SNHLY and FYNNEI. The ends were cut back, 4 bases at V and 2 bases at J, with 11 bases in the middle. CDR3 length: 15 amino acids. CDR3: CASSVLAPNTGELFF. CDR3 in DNA: TGTGCCAGCAGTGTTCTAGCTCCTAACACCGGGGAGCTGTTTTTT. The full variable domain, with the rest looked up from reference TRBV2 and TRBJ2-2, is EPEVTQTPSHQVTQMGQEVILRCVPISNHLYFYWYRQILGQKVEFLVSFYNNEISEKSEIFDDQFSVERPDGSNFTLKIRSTKLEDSAMYFCASSVLAPNTGELFFGEGSRLTVL.

The rearrangement uses TRBV19 and TRBJ1-1; D uncertain. Germline V gene data show CDR1 as LNHDA and CDR2 as SQIVND (reference sequence). This CDR3 has 17 amino acids. Trimming pared 5 bases from V and 5 bases from J, leaving 24 bases between. The CDR3 bases are TGTGCCAGTAGTCTTCGCCTATCGCGGGTCGGGATGACTGAAGCTTTCTTT. This codes for CASSLRLSRVGMTEAFF. The full variable domain, with the rest looked up from reference TRBV19 and TRBJ1-1, is DGGITQSPKYLFRKEGQNVTLSCEQNLNHDAMYWYRQDPGQGLRLIYYSQIVNDFQKGDIAEGYSVSREKKESFPLTVTSAQKNPTAFYLCASSLRLSRVGMTEAFFGQGTRLTVV.

V and J are TRBV6-6 and TRBJ1-2; 8 bases align to TRBD1. V trimming: 7 bases; J trimming: 6 bases; junction bases outside the gene matches: 7. CDR1 is MNHNY and CDR2 is SVGAGI in the germline V gene (reference sequence). This CDR3 has 13 amino acids. The CDR3: CASTPGQGDGYTF. CDR3 in DNA: TGTGCCAGCACCCCAGGACAGGGCGATGGCTACACCTTC.

This chain links TRBV19 with TRBJ2-3, with 8 bases identical to TRBD2. This CDR3 is 14 amino acids long. V trimming: 7 bases; J trimming: 0 bases; junction bases outside the gene matches: 3. Germline V gives CDR1 LNHDA, CDR2 SQIVND (reference sequence). DNA of the CDR3: TGTGCCAGTATGGAGCGGGGGAGCACAGATACGCAGTATTTT. Protein sequence: CASMERGSTDTQYF.